The TCR beta chain described here comes from a study of HIV-infected patients and healthy controls. The CDR3 sequence is 16 residues long. V lost 6 bases and J lost 3, with 20 bases in between. cDNA was made from 500 ng RNA using alpha and beta constant primers. Each of the alpha and beta chains got its own library through chain-specific third strand synthesis with indices. TCRdb redid the calling of the 5' RACE reads with MiXCR, one entry per CDR3 protein. The sample consists of roughly 25,000 distinct CDR3 sequences, approximately 7.7% of them appearing once. Study results and caveats: Size-matched repertoire data failed to replicate the apparent Gini index recovery after therapy in HIV-infected patients. HIV-infected repertoires had significantly higher mean Gini indices than controls, possibly reflecting oligoclonality.

No cell fractionation was done, so the repertoire covers all unsorted peripheral blood T cells. This clonotype was detected only once. Its antigen is unknown. The receptor's source is an adult in good health. The chain employs TRBV12-3 or TRBV12-4 and TRBJ1-1, with TRBD1 as a possible D gene (5 bases). The sample consisted of blood. The CDR3 loop reads CASSYRRGGGDTEAFF. The CDR3 DNA reads TGTGCCAGCAGCTACCGGAGGGGCGGGGGAGACACTGAAGCTTTCTTT.